These 3 T cell receptor beta chains were sequenced from one sample in a study of glioma-infiltrating T cells. Amplification of TCR alpha and beta CDR3 regions from RNA used iRepertoire nested multiplex PCR. One entry per CDR3 protein, called by TCRdb with MiXCR from the multiplex PCR reads. The sample yields over 130,000 distinct CDR3 sequences, roughly two fifths seen once. Sequenced: glioma tissue, nonneoplastic brain tissue, or PBMCs (not recorded which). Receptors were obtained from a human donor with low-grade glioma or glioblastoma, undergoing nonglioma brain surgery, or in good health (not recorded which).

V and J are TRBV3-1 and TRBJ1-5; D not resolved. This CDR3 comprises 13 residues. Germline V gene data show CDR1 as LGHDT and CDR2 as YNNKEL (reference sequence). Trimming cost V 3 bases and J 7 bases, with 10 bases left between them. The CDR3 sequence: CASSQSGEQPQHF. DNA for the CDR3: TGTGCCAGCAGCCAGTCCGGGGAACAGCCCCAGCATTTT.

This clonotype was observed once. This chain uses TRBV6-5 with TRBJ2-5; D gene uncertain. Trimming pared 0 bases from V and 2 bases from J, leaving 7 bases between. CDR3 size: 14 residues. In germline, CDR1 is MNHEY, CDR2 SVGAGI. The CDR3 here is CASSYSYEQETQYF. CDR3 in DNA: TGTGCCAGCAGTTACTCGTACGAGCAAGAGACCCAGTACTTC.

The chain joins TRBV11-2 to TRBJ2-6, with D hard to call. V was shortened by 7 bases and J by 0 bases, with 16 bases between the two germline ends. The CDR3 consists of 17 residues. Germline V CDR1 and CDR2: SGHAT, FQNNGV. CDR3 region: CASIPPGGSSGANVLTF. CDR3 in DNA: TGTGCCAGCATCCCACCCGGTGGGTCCTCTGGGGCCAACGTCCTGACTTTC.